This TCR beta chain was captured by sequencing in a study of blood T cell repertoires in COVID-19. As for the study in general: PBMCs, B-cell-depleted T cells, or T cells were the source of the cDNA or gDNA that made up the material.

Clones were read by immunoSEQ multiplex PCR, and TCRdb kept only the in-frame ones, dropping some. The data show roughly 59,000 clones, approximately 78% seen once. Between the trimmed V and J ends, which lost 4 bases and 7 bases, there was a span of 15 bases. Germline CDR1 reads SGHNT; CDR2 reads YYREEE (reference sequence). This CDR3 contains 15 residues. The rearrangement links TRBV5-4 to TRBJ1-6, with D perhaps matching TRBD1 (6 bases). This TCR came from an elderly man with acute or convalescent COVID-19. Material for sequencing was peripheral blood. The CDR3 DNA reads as TGTGCCAGCAGCCCAACAGCAGGGGTGAATTCACCCCTCCACTTT. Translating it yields CASSPTAGVNSPLHF.